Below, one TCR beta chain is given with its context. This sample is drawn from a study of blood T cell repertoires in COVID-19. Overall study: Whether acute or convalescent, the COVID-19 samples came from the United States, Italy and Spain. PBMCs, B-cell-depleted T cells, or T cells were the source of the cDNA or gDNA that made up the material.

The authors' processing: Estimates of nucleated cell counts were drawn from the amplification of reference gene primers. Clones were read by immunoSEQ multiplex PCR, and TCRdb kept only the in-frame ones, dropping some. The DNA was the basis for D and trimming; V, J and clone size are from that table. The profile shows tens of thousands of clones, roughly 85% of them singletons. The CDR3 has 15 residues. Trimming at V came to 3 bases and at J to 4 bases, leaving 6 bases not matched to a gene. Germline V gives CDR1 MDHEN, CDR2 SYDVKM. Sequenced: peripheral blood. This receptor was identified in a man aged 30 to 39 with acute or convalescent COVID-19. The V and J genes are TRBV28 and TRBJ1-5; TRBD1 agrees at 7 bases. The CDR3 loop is CASSFKGALNQPQHF. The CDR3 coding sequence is TGTGCCAGCAGTTTTAAGGGGGCCCTGAATCAGCCCCAGCATTTT.